These 17 T cell receptor beta chains share one sample of origin, sequenced in a study of tumor-infiltrating lymphocytes in primary liver carcinoma. Priming with a constant-region primer yielded TCR beta cDNA from about 480 ng total RNA. Slightly modified ARM-PCR served as the procedure for the TCR beta libraries. These libraries came from three rounds of nested multiplex PCR. Each of the first two PCR rounds ran approximately 9 cycles with TRBV1-TRBV30 forward and C-beta reverse primers. TCRdb itself ran the multiplex PCR reads through MiXCR, one entry per CDR3 protein. The data show roughly 100,000 distinct CDR3 sequences, 55% to 80% seen once. Unsorted bulk tissue (about 20-32 mg) underwent RNA and DNA co-extraction. Material for sequencing was liver tumor tissue from sampling region 2. Indicated subset: tumor region T2, inferior pole. The receptors come from a woman aged 55-75 years with primary liver carcinoma and hepatitis B virus infection.

Comments on this clonotype: A much more abundant neighbour one base away suggests this may be a read error. The chain joins TRBV29-1 to TRBJ2-1; no clear D gene. V lost 5 bases to trimming and J lost 6 bases, with 5 bases between them. Germline-derived CDR1 and CDR2 are SQVTM and ANQGSEA. This CDR3 contains 10 residues. The CDR3 loop reads CSVSINEQFF. The CDR3 coding sequence is TGCAGCGTTTCTATCAATGAGCAGTTCTTC.

A note on this clonotype: As the CDR3 is not closed by the conserved phenylalanine or tryptophan, this likely results from a read error. The DNA is omitted, as the CDR3 cannot be located on it reliably, and the CDR3 follows TCRdb's listing. The gene calls are TRBV11-3 and TRBJ1-1; TRBD1, the table's D call, lacks a check against the DNA. Germline-derived CDR1 and CDR2 are SGHNT and YENEEA. The CDR3 adds up to 14 amino acids, both ends counted. CDR3 region: CASSFGAVNTEALL.

Remarks on this clonotype: A single base separates this from a much larger clone, so it may be a read error. The CDR3: CASSWSLAGPNMGELSF. The CDR3 nucleotides read TGCGCCAGCAGCTGGAGCCTAGCGGGACCGAACATGGGGGAGCTGTCTTTT. This chain joins TRBV5-1 and TRBJ2-2; 9 bases map to TRBD2. The CDR3 consists of 17 residues. Germline CDR1 reads SGHRS; CDR2 reads YFSETQ.

Note on this clonotype: One end of the junction fails to match germline, which may point to a read error. The chain uses TRBV6-1 and TRBJ2-2; TRBD1 might be the D (6 bases). The CDR3 loop spans 17 amino acids. Germline V gene lookup returns CDR1 MNHNS and CDR2 SASEGT. In DNA, the CDR3 is TGCGCCAGCACCCCAGGGGTAGTGGGAGCAGGTACCGGGGAGCTGTTTTTT. Translating it yields CASTPGVVGAGTGELFF.

This clonotype has at least ten counts. The V gene is TRBV5-4, the J gene TRBJ2-1, with D perhaps matching TRBD1 or TRBD2 (5 bases each). CDR3 length: 16 residues. Deletions cut 3 bases from V and 3 bases from J, with 16 bases between. Germline V CDR1 and CDR2: SGHNT, YYREEE (reference sequence). CDR3 residues: CASSWGTQTLYNEQFF. CDR3 nucleotide sequence: TGTGCCAGCAGCTGGGGGACCCAGACCCTCTACAATGAGCAGTTCTTC.

In regard to this clonotype: Since the CDR3 does not end with the conserved phenylalanine or tryptophan, this likely comes from a read error. This chain joins TRBV5-6 and TRBJ2-2, with 7 bases matching TRBD2. This CDR3 has 15 residues. Germline assignment: CDR1 SGHDT and CDR2 YYEEEE. CDR3: CASSRQRGYTWELFS. As DNA, the CDR3 is TGTGCCAGCAGCAGACAGCGGGGATACACCTGGGAGCTGTTTTCT.

Note on this clonotype: A read error may explain this, as a much larger clone is one base away. V gene TRBV28 combines with J gene TRBJ1-2; 7 bases align to TRBD1. J gave up 4 bases and V 5 bases, and 10 bases lay outside the gene matches. The CDR3 loop spans 15 amino acids. CDR1 MDHEN and CDR2 SYDVKM come from the germline V gene. The CDR3 DNA follows: TGTGCCAGCAGTCAGGGAGGGGGCGCAGGCTATGGCTACACCTTC. Translation gives CASSQGGGAGYGYTF.

As concerns this clonotype: In this CDR3 the conserved last residue, phenylalanine or tryptophan, is missing, so a read error is likely. V is TRBV11-2 and J is TRBJ2-1; TRBD2 matches 8 bases. CDR1 and CDR2 (germline): SGHAT, FQNNGV. V was pared by 2 bases and J by 4 bases, with 4 bases of the junction left unmatched. The CDR3 sequence is 15 residues long. DNA for the CDR3: TGTGCCAGCAGCTTAAGGACTAGCAGTTACAATGAGCAGTTCCTC. This sequence encodes CASSLRTSSYNEQFL.

With respect to this clonotype: This may be a read error: a much more frequent sequence differs by one nucleotide. The chain combines TRBV4-1 with TRBJ1-4; D is uncertain. This CDR3 is 15 amino acids long. Germline CDR1 MGHRA, CDR2 YSYEKL. This CDR3 reads CASSLVAGQDEKLYF. CDR3 sequence (DNA): TGCGCCAGCAGCCTTGTCGCAGGTCAGGATGAAAAACTGTATTTT.

This clonotype was counted many times. The rearrangement joins TRBV12-3 or TRBV12-4 to TRBJ2-5, with TRBD2 matching over 9 bases. With 5 bases clipped from V and 3 bases from J, the junction kept 4 bases outside the gene matches. This CDR3 spans 14 amino acids. CDR3 bases: TGTGCCAGCAGTCCGTCTAGCGGGAAAGAGACCCAGTACTTC. This encodes CASSPSSGKETQYF.

Details on this clonotype: The final CDR3 position lacks the conserved phenylalanine or tryptophan, pointing to a likely read error. The chain carries TRBV6-6 and TRBJ2-1; 12 positions agree with TRBD1. CDR3 length: 15 amino acids. Germline CDR1 reads MNHNY; CDR2 reads SVGAGI (reference sequence). In nucleotides, the CDR3 is TGTGCCAACAGTTGGGGACAGGGGGCACACAATGAGCAGTTCTTA. Translating it yields CANSWGQGAHNEQFL.

This chain connects TRBV5-1 to TRBJ2-3, with TRBD2 matching 9 bases. Germline CDR1 SGHRS, CDR2 YFSETQ. The CDR3 is 17 amino acids. The V and J ends lost 2 bases and 2 bases, in that order; junction bases with no gene match: 9. The CDR3 sequence is CASSFSGSARITDTQYF. Here the CDR3 DNA reads TGCGCCAGCAGCTTTAGCGGGAGTGCTAGGATCACAGATACGCAGTATTTT. The complete variable domain, with remaining parts taken from reference TRBV5-1 and TRBJ2-3, reads KAGVTQTPRYLIKTRGQQVTLSCSPISGHRSVSWYQQTPGQGLQFLFEYFSETQRNKGNFPGRFSGRQFSNSRSEMNVSTLELGDSALYLCASSFSGSARITDTQYFGPGTRLTVL.

The rearrangement uses TRBV28 and TRBJ2-5; D call uncertain. The V gene's germline CDR1 is MDHEN and CDR2 SYDVKM. The CDR3 covers 15 residues. Deletions cut 5 bases from V and 5 bases from J, with 18 bases between. CDR3 sequence (DNA): TGTGCCAGCAGTCTCCCGTTCGGGCAGGTGGAGACCCAGTACTTC. Amino acids: CASSLPFGQVETQYF. Variable domain in full (rest from reference TRBV28 and TRBJ2-5): DVKVTQSSRYLVKRTGEKVFLECVQDMDHENMFWYRQDPGLGLRLIYFSYDVKMKEKGDIPEGYSVSREKKERFSLILESASTNQTSMYLCASSLPFGQVETQYFGPGTRLLVL.

Of note for this clonotype: At one boundary the junction diverges from the germline segment, which might be a read error. This chain links TRBV6-5 with TRBJ1-1; 8 bases agree with TRBD1. The CDR3 is 13 residues long. CDR1 MNHEY and CDR2 SVGAGI come from the germline V gene. The CDR3 loop is CANSAFQGAQAFF. DNA of the CDR3: TGTGCCAACAGTGCCTTCCAGGGGGCTCAAGCTTTCTTT.

About this clonotype itself: The junction departs from the called germline gene at one end, perhaps through a read error. The chain combines TRBV4-2 with TRBJ2-3; no clear D gene. The CDR3 spans 18 residues. Germline lookup yields CDR1 LGHNA and CDR2 YNFKEQ. Here the CDR3 DNA reads TGTGCCAGTAGCCAAGAGTTTGTCCACAACCTGTACACAGATACGCAGTATTTT. Translation: CASSQEFVHNLYTDTQYF.

A remark on this clonotype: With a much larger clone just one base away, this may be a read error. Lacking the conserved final phenylalanine or tryptophan, this CDR3 likely reflects a read error. The CDR3 DNA follows: TGTGCCAGCAGCTTTGGAGTTGAGCAGTACTCC. Its translation: CASSFGVEQYS. The V and J genes are TRBV7-9 and TRBJ2-7; no clear D. Deletions cut 3 bases from V and 7 bases from J, with 7 bases between. Looked up from germline, CDR1 is SEHNR and CDR2 is FQNEAQ (reference sequence). CDR3 length: 11 amino acids.

The chain uses TRBV11-3 and TRBJ2-1; 8 bases fit TRBD2. The germline CDR1 and CDR2 sequences are SGHNT and YENEEA. The CDR3 contains 15 residues. The CDR3 DNA reads TGTGCTGACAGCTCAACCGGGACTAGAAGCAATGAGCAGTTCTTC. This encodes CADSSTGTRSNEQFF. Combining the CDR3 with reference TRBV11-3 and TRBJ2-1 gives the whole variable domain EAGVVQSPRYKIIEKKQPVAFWCNPISGHNTLYWYLQNLGQGPELLIRYENEEAVDDSQLPKDRFSAERLKGVDSTLKIQPAELGDSAVYLCADSSTGTRSNEQFFGPGTRLTVL.